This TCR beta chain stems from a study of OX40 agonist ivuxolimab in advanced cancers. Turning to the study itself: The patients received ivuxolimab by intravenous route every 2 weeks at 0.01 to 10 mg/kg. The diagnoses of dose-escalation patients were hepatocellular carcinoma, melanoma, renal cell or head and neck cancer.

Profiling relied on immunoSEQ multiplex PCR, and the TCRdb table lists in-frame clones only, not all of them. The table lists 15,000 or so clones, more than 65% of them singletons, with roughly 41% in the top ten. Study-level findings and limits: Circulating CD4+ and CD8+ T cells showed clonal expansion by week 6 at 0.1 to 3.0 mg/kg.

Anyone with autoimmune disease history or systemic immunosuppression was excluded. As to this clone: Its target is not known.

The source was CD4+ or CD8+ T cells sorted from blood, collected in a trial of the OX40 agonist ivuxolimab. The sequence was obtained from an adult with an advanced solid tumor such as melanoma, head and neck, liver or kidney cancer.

The chain's CDR3 is CASSPTAGTSLGNEQFF. The CDR3 DNA reads TGTGCCAGCAGCCCTACCGCCGGGACTAGCTTGGGTAATGAGCAGTTCTTC. The chain employs TRBV7-9 and TRBJ2-1; 9 nucleotides line up with TRBD2. The trim removed 5 bases at V and 7 bases at J, leaving 15 bases unmatched. Germline loops: CDR1 SEHNR, CDR2 FQNEAQ (reference sequence). The CDR3 spans 17 residues.